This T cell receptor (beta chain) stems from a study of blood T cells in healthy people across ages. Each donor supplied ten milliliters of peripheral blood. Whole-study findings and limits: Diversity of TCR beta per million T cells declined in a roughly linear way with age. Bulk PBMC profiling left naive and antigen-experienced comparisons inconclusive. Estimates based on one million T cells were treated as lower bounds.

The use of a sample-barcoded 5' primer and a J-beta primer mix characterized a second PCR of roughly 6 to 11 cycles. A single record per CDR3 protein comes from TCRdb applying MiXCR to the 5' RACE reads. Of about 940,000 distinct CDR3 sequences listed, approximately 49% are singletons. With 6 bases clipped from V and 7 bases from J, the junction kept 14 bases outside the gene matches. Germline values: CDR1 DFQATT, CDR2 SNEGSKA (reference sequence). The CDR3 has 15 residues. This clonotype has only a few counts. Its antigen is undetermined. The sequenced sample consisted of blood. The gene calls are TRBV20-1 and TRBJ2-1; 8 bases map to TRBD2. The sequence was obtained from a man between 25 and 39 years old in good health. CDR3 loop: CSAPRGGGLGNEQFF. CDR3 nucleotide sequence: TGCAGTGCCCCGCGTGGCGGGGGGCTAGGGAATGAGCAGTTCTTC.